This passage covers 27 T cell receptor beta chains from one sample sequenced in a study of T cells in localized non-small cell lung cancer. Generated by immunoSEQ multiplex PCR, the TCRdb table keeps only in-frame clones and is missing some. The profile covers under 15,000 clones, with approximately 80% appearing a single time and 28% taken by the ten largest. The specimen was peripheral blood, collected before any cancer treatment. The receptors were sampled from a male donor aged 60 or over with stage I squamous cell lung carcinoma.

The chain uses TRBV11-1 and TRBJ2-7; no definite D call. The germline V gene encodes CDR1 SGHAT and CDR2 FQDESV (reference sequence). The CDR3 has 14 residues. The V gene lost 2 bases and the J gene lost 2 bases, with 10 bases spanning the gap. CDR3: CASSLSPNPYEQYF. DNA of the CDR3: TGTGCCAGCAGCTTATCTCCCAATCCCTACGAGCAGTACTTC.

V usage is TRBV20-1 and J usage is TRBJ2-1, with a weak D call TRBD2 (5 bases). This CDR3 contains 11 residues. Germline CDR1 is DFQATT and CDR2 is SNEGSKA (reference sequence). The ends were cut back, 3 bases at V and 10 bases at J, with 10 bases in the middle. CDR3: CSARQTGEQFF. The CDR3 nucleotides are TGCAGTGCTAGGCAAACGGGGGAGCAGTTCTTC.

The chain recombines TRBV6-5 with TRBJ2-4; D possibly uses TRBD1 or TRBD2 (7 bases each). Germline CDR1 MNHEY, CDR2 SVGAGI. The CDR3 has 14 residues. V gave up 4 bases and J gave up 8 bases, with 15 bases separating them. In DNA form, the CDR3 reads TGTGCCAGCAGTTTGAAGGCAGGGGGGGACATTCAGTACTTC. This encodes CASSLKAGGDIQYF.

This clone was observed a few times. The V gene is TRBV2, the J gene TRBJ2-2, with D hard to call. V lost 7 bases and J 6 bases, leaving 12 bases between the germline ends. The CDR3 has 13 amino acids. Germline assignment: CDR1 SNHLY and CDR2 FYNNEI. The chain's CDR3 is CASTEVNAGELFF. In nucleotides, the CDR3 is TGTGCCAGCACTGAGGTAAACGCCGGGGAGCTGTTTTTT.

The V and J genes are TRBV19 and TRBJ1-5, with a possible D match to TRBD1 (5 bases). The germline gives CDR1 LNHDA, CDR2 SQIVND (reference sequence). There are 17 residues in the CDR3. V lost 5 bases, J lost 2 bases, and 19 bases lay in between. This CDR3 is CASSAERTFRGNQPQHF. The CDR3 DNA reads as TGTGCCAGTAGTGCAGAAAGGACATTCCGAGGCAATCAGCCCCAGCATTTT.

The chain links TRBV10-3 to TRBJ2-2, with D hard to call. CDR3 length: 14 amino acids. V was shortened by 0 bases and J by 9 bases, with 11 bases between the two germline ends. CDR1 is ENHRY and CDR2 is SYGVKD in the germline V gene. The CDR3 DNA follows: TGTGCCATCAGTGAGTCAGACGGCATACGGGAGCTGTTTTTT. Its protein is CAISESDGIRELFF.

The V gene is TRBV10-3, the J gene TRBJ2-5; TRBD2 agrees at 14 bases. The CDR3 length is 16 residues. Looked up from germline, CDR1 is ENHRY and CDR2 is SYGVKD. Trimming took 8 bases from V and 3 from J; bases not matched to a gene: 8. The CDR3 loop reads CAIGATSGRGEETQYF. The CDR3 nucleotides are TGTGCCATCGGGGCGACTAGCGGGAGGGGGGAAGAGACCCAGTACTTC.

The chain combines TRBV6-1 with TRBJ1-5; D gene ambiguous. The CDR3 contains 12 residues. Per germline, CDR1 MNHNS and CDR2 SASEGT. V was clipped by 6 bases and J by 7 bases, with 10 bases between them. CDR3 amino acids: CASRGRRQPQHF. The DNA for the CDR3 is TGTGCCAGCAGAGGGAGACGGCAGCCCCAGCATTTT.

The count of this clone is one. V and J are TRBV5-1 and TRBJ2-1, with D possibly TRBD2 on 5 matching bases. There are 15 residues in the CDR3. Germline assignment: CDR1 SGHRS and CDR2 YFSETQ. Trimming stripped 1 base from V and 6 bases from J, with 14 bases between. DNA of the CDR3: TGCGCCAGCAGCTTGCTCAGCGGCCTCTCCAATGAGCAGTTCTTC. Amino acids: CASSLLSGLSNEQFF.

This clone is termed medium-sized. The V and J genes are TRBV6-6 and TRBJ2-7, with 7 nucleotides matching TRBD2. V was pared by 9 bases and J by 3 bases, with 11 bases of the junction left unmatched. The CDR3 contains 14 residues. Germline assignment: CDR1 MNHNY and CDR2 SVGAGI (reference sequence). The CDR3 DNA sequence: TGTGCCAGTTTAAGGGAGCGGGGTGGCTACGAGCAGTACTTC. Encoded protein: CASLRERGGYEQYF.

This chain connects TRBV6-1 to TRBJ2-1; D gene uncertain. This CDR3 contains 12 residues. The germline gives CDR1 MNHNS, CDR2 SASEGT. Between the trimmed V and J ends, which lost 4 bases and 7 bases, there was a span of 8 bases. The chain's CDR3 is CASSGPWNEQFF. The DNA for the CDR3 is TGTGCCAGCAGTGGGCCCTGGAATGAGCAGTTCTTC.

J is TRBJ2-4 and V is TRBV9; tentatively, D is TRBD1 (6 bases). The V gene's germline CDR1 is SGDLS and CDR2 YYNGEE. Trimming took off 3 bases at V and 10 bases at J, with 11 bases between the two ends. The CDR3 has 12 residues. CDR3 nucleotide sequence: TGTGCCAGCAGCGGGCTAACAGGGATTCAGTACTTC. It is translated as CASSGLTGIQYF. Based on the CDR3 plus reference TRBV9 and TRBJ2-4, the full variable domain is DSGVTQTPKHLITATGQRVTLRCSPRSGDLSVYWYQQSLDQGLQFLIQYYNGEERAKGNILERFSAQQFPDLHSELNLSSLELGDSALYFCASSGLTGIQYFGAGTRLSVL.

This chain links TRBV7-7 with TRBJ2-6; D possibly corresponds to TRBD2 (5 bases). The germline gives CDR1 SSHAT, CDR2 FNYEAQ (reference sequence). Trimming pared 2 bases from V and 2 bases from J, leaving 7 bases between. The CDR3 runs 15 residues. CDR3 in amino acids: CASSLSGAGANVLTF. CDR3 in DNA: TGTGCCAGCAGCTTAAGCGGAGCTGGGGCCAACGTCCTGACTTTC.

The chain has TRBV2 and TRBJ2-7; TRBD1 or TRBD2 may be the D gene (7 bases each). The CDR3 is 14 amino acids. Per the germline V gene, CDR1 is SNHLY and CDR2 is FYNNEI. The V end was cut by 4 bases, the J end by 2 bases, with 12 bases between. The chain's CDR3 is CASSVRGGPYEQYF. Written as DNA, the CDR3 is TGTGCCAGCAGTGTCAGGGGGGGCCCCTACGAGCAGTACTTC.

The V call is TRBV27, the J call TRBJ2-1; the match to TRBD2 covers 12 bases. The V segment lost 4 bases and the J segment 8 bases; nucleotides outside the gene matches: 15. The CDR3 is made up of 18 amino acids. Germline assignment: CDR1 MNHEY and CDR2 SMNVEV (reference sequence). CDR3 sequence reads: CASSSYPPSTSGSDEQFF. For the CDR3, the DNA is TGTGCCAGCAGTTCATATCCCCCTTCGACTAGCGGGAGTGATGAGCAGTTCTTC.

This clone was seen once. The genes are TRBV15 and TRBJ2-7, with 7 bases aligning to TRBD1. In germline, CDR1 is LNHNV, CDR2 YYDKDF (reference sequence). This CDR3 spans 14 amino acids. After removal of 7 bases from V and 6 bases from J, the junction contained 12 bases not matched to a gene. The CDR3: CATTTQGEGGEQYF. CDR3 DNA: TGTGCCACCACGACGCAGGGGGAAGGTGGCGAGCAGTACTTC.

The rearrangement joins TRBV6-1 to TRBJ1-4, with 9 bases lining up with TRBD1. Germline values: CDR1 MNHNS, CDR2 SASEGT. This CDR3 comprises 13 residues. J gave up 2 bases and V 8 bases, and 0 bases lay outside the gene matches. As DNA, the CDR3 is TGTGCCAGCGGGACAGGGACTAATGAAAAACTGTTTTTT. This encodes CASGTGTNEKLFF.

V usage is TRBV7-9 and J usage is TRBJ1-1, with D possibly matching TRBD1 (6 bases). V was pared by 4 bases and J by 5 bases, with 17 bases between. From germline, CDR1 is SEHNR and CDR2 FQNEAQ (reference sequence). There are 15 residues in the CDR3. In DNA, the CDR3 is TGTGCCAGCAGCTCCACAGGGATGGGAGAAACTGAAGCTTTCTTT. Translated: CASSSTGMGETEAFF.

In this sample, this clone turned up a few times. V and J are TRBV5-1 and TRBJ2-3, with a possible D match to TRBD2 (6 bases). The V end lost 4 bases, the J end lost 4 bases, and 10 bases lay between the germline ends. The CDR3 consists of 13 residues. The germline gives CDR1 SGHRS, CDR2 YFSETQ. CDR3 DNA sequence: TGCGCCAGCAGCCGGGAGACCGCAGATACGCAGTATTTT. Its translation: CASSRETADTQYF.

V gene TRBV19 combines with J gene TRBJ1-3; tentatively, D is TRBD1 (5 bases). The V gene lost 5 bases and the J gene lost 4 bases, with 12 bases spanning the gap. The CDR3 totals 14 residues. Germline V CDR1 and CDR2: LNHDA, SQIVND (reference sequence). The CDR3 sequence: CASSEKGRGNTIYF. In DNA, the CDR3 is TGTGCCAGTAGTGAGAAGGGACGAGGAAACACCATATATTTT.

J is TRBJ2-7 and V is TRBV5-4; maybe TRBD1 (6 bases). This CDR3 spans 14 amino acids. Germline values: CDR1 SGHNT, CDR2 YYREEE (reference sequence). Trimming took 2 bases from V and 1 from J, leaving 10 bases between them. Written as DNA, the CDR3 is TGTGCCAGCAGCTTAAGGACAGATTCCTACGAGCAGTACTTC. Translated: CASSLRTDSYEQYF.

The V gene is TRBV5-6, the J gene TRBJ1-2; tentative D call: TRBD1 (5 bases). The CDR3 runs to 14 residues. Trimming removed 0 bases from V and 1 base from J, with 7 bases in between. Germline assignment: CDR1 SGHDT and CDR2 YYEEEE. The CDR3 DNA reads as TGTGCCAGCAGCTTGGGGGGCCTTAACTATGGCTACACCTTC. Its protein is CASSLGGLNYGYTF.

This chain uses TRBV6-1 with TRBJ1-2, with unresolved D. This CDR3 has 13 residues. Germline CDR1 is MNHNS and CDR2 is SASEGT. V lost 4 bases, J lost 0 bases, and 6 bases lay in between. The CDR3: CASSGPTNYGYTF. CDR3 bases: TGTGCCAGCAGTGGGCCAACTAACTATGGCTACACCTTC.

This clone was seen only a few times. The chain uses TRBV10-3 and TRBJ2-5; 10 positions match TRBD2. Germline V gene sequence: CDR1 ENHRY, CDR2 SYGVKD. The CDR3 covers 17 residues. Trimming removed 0 bases from V and 5 bases from J; junction bases left unmatched: 9. CDR3 region: CAISESTEREGRETQYF. The CDR3 nucleotides are TGTGCCATCAGTGAGTCGACCGAGCGGGAGGGACGGGAGACCCAGTACTTC.

The chain carries TRBV2 and TRBJ1-3; the D is unclear. The germline V gene encodes CDR1 SNHLY and CDR2 FYNNEI. The CDR3 covers 13 residues. The ends were cut back, 6 bases at V and 4 bases at J, with 10 bases in the middle. The CDR3 DNA follows: TGTGCCAGCAGGCAAGGGCACGGAAACACCATATATTTT. Its protein is CASRQGHGNTIYF.

The chain is built from TRBV5-6 and TRBJ1-2; D is ambiguous. The length of the CDR3 is 11 residues. Per the germline V gene, CDR1 is SGHDT and CDR2 is YYEEEE. Trimming stripped 3 bases from V and 8 bases from J, with 8 bases between. As DNA, the CDR3 is TGTGCCAGCAGCTCCCGCGGGGGCTACACCTTC. This codes for CASSSRGGYTF.

The rearrangement joins TRBV11-2 to TRBJ1-4, with D perhaps matching TRBD1 (5 bases). The CDR3 runs to 17 residues. The germline V gene encodes CDR1 SGHAT and CDR2 FQNNGV. V was cut by 2 bases and J by 13 bases, with 26 bases left in between. The CDR3 coding sequence is TGTGCCAGCAGCTTAAATAGTATGGGGACGGGGTTCGGGGGACTGTTTTTT. Translating it yields CASSLNSMGTGFGGLFF.